This TCR beta chain emerged from a study of ipilimumab plus nivolumab after autologous stem cell transplantation. At the level of the study: The DLBCL cohort had primary refractory and relapsed disease, with 18-month progression-free survival of around 88% and 27%.

CDR1 is ENHRY, CDR2 SYGVKD, per germline. The CDR3 is 17 amino acids. V was pared by 9 bases and J by 5 bases, with 28 bases between. Profiling relied on immunoSEQ multiplex PCR, and the TCRdb table lists in-frame clones only, not all of them. The sample lists 20,000 to 25,000 clones; 74% were seen once. Patients got ipilimumab 1 mg/kg beginning 14 to 28 days post-transplant. This clonotype originated in a male donor with diffuse large B-cell lymphoma. Sample: PBMCs, taken in a trial of ipilimumab plus nivolumab as post-transplant consolidation. The V gene is TRBV10-3, the J gene TRBJ2-5; D is unresolved. As DNA, the CDR3 is TGTGCCATTCGAGGTGATACTGGTCCCGGTGATCGGGAGACCCAGTACTTC. Amino acid sequence: CAIRGDTGPGDRETQYF.